The clone carrying this TCR beta chain has more than one count but fewer than ten. These data belong to a study of spatial heterogeneity in lung cancer. The presence of a unique molecular identifier marked each TCR cDNA molecule. TCRdb re-derived calls from the 5' RACE reads in MiXCR, one entry per CDR3 protein. The sample includes about 38,000 distinct CDR3 sequences, roughly 8% of them seen just once. Trimming removed 7 bases at V and 7 bases at J, with 7 bases between. The CDR3 loop spans 11 amino acids. Time point in this sample: sample taken at primary tumor resection. No cell sorting; template was whole RNA from tumor, lung tissue or PBMC.

Sequenced material: PBMCs, taken at surgery. The chain recombines TRBV12-3 or TRBV12-4 with TRBJ2-2, with D unclear. The source of this sequence is a male donor with early-stage non-small cell lung cancer. Here the CDR3 reads CASTNRGELFF. The CDR3 DNA reads as TGTGCCAGCACCAACCGCGGGGAGCTGTTTTTT.